This T cell receptor beta chain was observed in a study of T cell changes during pregnancy in multiple sclerosis. Using immunoSEQ multiplex PCR, the repertoire was profiled, and TCRdb retains in-frame clones only, with some absent. The sample lists 25,000 to 35,000 clones, more than 80% occurring once. Trimming at V came to 7 bases and at J to 2 bases, leaving 13 bases not matched to a gene. The germline V gene has CDR1 MGHRA and CDR2 YSYEKL. The length of the CDR3 is 17 residues. This material consisted of CD8+ T cells from peripheral blood mononuclear cells, taken before pregnancy. V usage is TRBV4-1 and J usage is TRBJ2-1; 8 bases line up with TRBD2. The clonotype originates from a female donor with multiple sclerosis, enrolled in a pregnancy study. CDR3 loop: CASKREGSAPPYNEQFF. CDR3 DNA sequence: TGCGCCAGCAAACGGGAGGGGTCAGCGCCCCCCTACAATGAGCAGTTCTTC.